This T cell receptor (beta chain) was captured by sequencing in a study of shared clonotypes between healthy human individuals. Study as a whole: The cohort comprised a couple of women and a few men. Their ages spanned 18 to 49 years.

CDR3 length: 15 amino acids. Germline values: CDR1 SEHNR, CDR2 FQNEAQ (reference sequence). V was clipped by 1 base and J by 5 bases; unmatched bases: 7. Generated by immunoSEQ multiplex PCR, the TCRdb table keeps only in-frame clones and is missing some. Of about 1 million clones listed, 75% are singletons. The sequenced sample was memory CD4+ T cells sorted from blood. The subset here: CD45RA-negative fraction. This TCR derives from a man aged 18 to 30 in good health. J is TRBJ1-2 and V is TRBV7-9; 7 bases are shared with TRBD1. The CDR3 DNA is TGTGCCAGCAGCTTAGGAATCTTGACAGGGTATGGCTACACCTTC. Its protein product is CASSLGILTGYGYTF.